This T cell receptor beta chain stems from a study of blood T cells in healthy people across ages. Whole-study context: There was about one barcoded beta molecule captured by template switching per two T cells.

The V gene's germline CDR1 is MDHEN and CDR2 SYDVKM. The CDR3 has 15 amino acids. V lost 6 bases, J lost 4 bases, and 5 bases stayed unmatched. This clonotype was seen repeatedly, ten times or more. Peripheral blood, approximately 10 milliliters per donor, was collected. With each sample, at least 5 micrograms of total RNA were extracted. Primed by a sample-barcoded 5' primer and a J-beta primer mix, a second PCR proceeded for about 7 to 12 cycles. TCRdb reprocessed the 5' RACE reads with MiXCR, giving one entry per CDR3 protein. The repertoire holds 1.5 million to 2 million distinct CDR3 sequences, with roughly 27% as singletons.

The chain recombines TRBV28 with TRBJ2-1, with TRBD2 matching over 11 bases. Material: blood. The sequence was obtained from a woman aged 25 to 39 in good health. The CDR3 here is CASRRTSGGYNEQFF. Here the CDR3 DNA reads TGTGCCAGCAGGCGAACTAGCGGGGGATACAATGAGCAGTTCTTC. The variable domain in full, completed from reference TRBV28 and TRBJ2-1, reads DVKVTQSSRYLVKRTGEKVFLECVQDMDHENMFWYRQDPGLGLRLIYFSYDVKMKEKGDIPEGYSVSREKKERFSLILESASTNQTSMYLCASRRTSGGYNEQFFGPGTRLTVL.